Listed here are 29 T cell receptor beta chains from one sample, sequenced in a study of T cell responses to AZD1222 COVID-19 vaccine. Data came from immunoSEQ multiplex PCR; TCRdb stores just in-frame clones and leaves some out. Of about 150,000 clones in the sample, over 70% were seen once. The sequencing here drew on peripheral blood, taken 28 days after the second AZD1222 dose. Receptors originate from an adult who received the AZD1222 COVID-19 vaccine.

The DNA for the CDR3 is TGTGCCAGCAGTTTATTTGGGGGCGGTGGCAATCAGCCCCAGCATTTT. Encoded protein: CASSLFGGGGNQPQHF. The rearrangement joins TRBV28 to TRBJ1-5; TRBD1 might be the D (6 bases). The CDR3 loop spans 16 amino acids. V lost 1 base to trimming and J lost 2 bases, with 12 bases between them. Germline V gene lookup returns CDR1 MDHEN and CDR2 SYDVKM. Based on the CDR3 plus reference TRBV28 and TRBJ1-5, the full variable domain is DVKVTQSSRYLVKRTGEKVFLECVQDMDHENMFWYRQDPGLGLRLIYFSYDVKMKEKGDIPEGYSVSREKKERFSLILESASTNQTSMYLCASSLFGGGGNQPQHFGDGTRLSIL.

This sequence joins TRBV28 and TRBJ2-1; TRBD2 matches 9 bases. Germline V gene data show CDR1 as MDHEN and CDR2 as SYDVKM. The CDR3 extends over 16 amino acids. J lost 2 bases, V lost 5 bases, and 7 bases had no gene match. DNA for the CDR3: TGTGCCAGCAGTCCCCTGGCGGGAGGGACCTACAATGAGCAGTTCTTC. Translated: CASSPLAGGTYNEQFF. The full variable domain, in which reference TRBV28 and TRBJ2-1 provide the parts outside the CDR3, is DVKVTQSSRYLVKRTGEKVFLECVQDMDHENMFWYRQDPGLGLRLIYFSYDVKMKEKGDIPEGYSVSREKKERFSLILESASTNQTSMYLCASSPLAGGTYNEQFFGPGTRLTVL.

The J gene is TRBJ2-7, the V gene TRBV4-3; 9 positions match TRBD1. CDR1 and CDR2 (germline): LGHNA, YSLEER. V lost 2 bases to trimming and J lost 5 bases; unmatched junction nucleotides: 1. This CDR3 spans 13 amino acids. DNA of the CDR3: TGCGCCAGCAGCCAACGGACAGGGGACGAGCAGTACTTC. Protein: CASSQRTGDEQYF.

The chain couples TRBV15 to TRBJ1-5, with a possible D match to TRBD1 (6 bases). There are 15 residues in the CDR3. Germline V gene sequence: CDR1 LNHNV, CDR2 YYDKDF (reference sequence). The V gene lost 3 bases and the J gene lost 6 bases, with 15 bases spanning the gap. CDR3 residues: CATSSPSRGVQPQHF. The CDR3 coding sequence is TGTGCCACCAGCAGCCCCTCCAGGGGCGTTCAGCCCCAGCATTTT.

The CDR3 DNA sequence: TGTGCCAGCAGCTTGGCCTTGGAGGGGGCCAGATATGGCTACACCTTC. Translating gives CASSLALEGARYGYTF. The chain combines TRBV5-5 with TRBJ1-2, with TRBD1 identical over 7 bases. Germline V gene sequence: CDR1 SGHKS, CDR2 YYEKEE (reference sequence). CDR3 length: 16 residues. V lost 0 bases, J lost 5 bases, and 10 bases stayed unmatched.

The genes are TRBV28 and TRBJ1-5; no firm D call. The length of the CDR3 is 11 residues. Trimming took off 6 bases at V and 6 bases at J, with 6 bases between the two ends. Per the germline V gene, CDR1 is MDHEN and CDR2 is SYDVKM. The CDR3 region is CASRGGQPQHF. As DNA, the CDR3 is TGTGCCAGCAGAGGAGGTCAGCCCCAGCATTTT.

V is TRBV21-1 and J is TRBJ2-3; the table's D call, TRBD1, has no DNA check behind it. TRBV21-1 corresponds to a pseudogene. The CDR3 totals 19 residues. The CDR3 DNA is TGTGCCAGCAGGGGGGACAGGGGGTTCAGACCACCAGCCCGGGATACGCAGTATTTT. Its translation: CASRGDRGFRPPARDTQYF.

The V and J genes are TRBV6-2 or TRBV6-3 and TRBJ1-3; D is undetermined. Trimming removed 0 bases from V and 0 bases from J, with 18 bases in between. Per the germline V gene, CDR1 is MNHEY and CDR2 is SVGEGT. The CDR3 extends over 19 amino acids. The CDR3 is CASSYSSGEGSISGNTIYF. The CDR3 DNA sequence: TGTGCCAGCAGTTACTCGTCCGGGGAGGGTAGCATCTCTGGAAACACCATATATTTT.

This clone was counted only a few times. This chain joins TRBV6-2 or TRBV6-3 and TRBJ1-2; D not resolved. With 6 bases removed from V and 3 bases from J, the gap between germline ends came to 5 bases. Germline V gene sequence: CDR1 MNHEY, CDR2 SVGEGT. The CDR3 is made up of 11 amino acids. CDR3 nucleotides: TGTGCCAGCAGCGACTACTATGGCTACACCTTC. Its translation: CASSDYYGYTF.

V usage is TRBV21-1 and J usage is TRBJ2-7; no check of the table's D call, TRBD1, against the DNA was made. TRBV21-1 is an annotated pseudogene. The CDR3 is 16 residues long. CDR3 sequence reads: CASSKASGTGDYEQYF. As DNA, the CDR3 is TGTGCCAGCAGCAAAGCCTCCGGGACAGGGGACTACGAGCAGTACTTC.

The rearrangement links TRBV7-6 to TRBJ2-1; no definite D call. Germline CDR1 reads SGHVS; CDR2 reads FNYEAQ. The CDR3 sequence is 11 residues long. Trimming removed 4 bases from V and 9 bases from J, with 7 bases in between. The CDR3 sequence is CASSSWGEQFF. The CDR3 DNA sequence: TGTGCCAGCAGCTCATGGGGTGAGCAGTTCTTC.

The rearrangement joins TRBV9 to TRBJ2-1; D is perhaps TRBD1 or TRBD2 (5 bases each). The length of the CDR3 is 13 residues. From germline, CDR1 is SGDLS and CDR2 YYNGEE. V dropped 4 bases and J dropped 8 bases, with 13 bases sitting between them. The CDR3 nucleotides read TGTGCCAGCAGCCCCTGGGACGGCCATGAGCAGTTCTTC. Its translation: CASSPWDGHEQFF.

The chain employs TRBV4-3 and TRBJ2-3; 14 nucleotides agree with TRBD2. The CDR3 length is 18 residues. With 0 bases clipped from V and 6 bases from J, the junction kept 8 bases outside the gene matches. Germline V gene sequence: CDR1 LGHNA, CDR2 YSLEER. The CDR3 sequence: CASSQDAGLAGVSDTQYF. The CDR3 coding sequence is TGCGCCAGCAGCCAAGACGCGGGACTAGCGGGAGTCTCGGATACGCAGTATTTT.

The sample holds one count of this clone. V and J are TRBV19 and TRBJ2-5, with D possibly matching TRBD2 (6 bases). The ends were cut back, 5 bases at V and 5 bases at J, with 15 bases in the middle. The germline CDR1 and CDR2 sequences are LNHDA and SQIVND (reference sequence). CDR3 length equals 14 residues. For the CDR3, the DNA is TGTGCCAGTAGTCCCCATCTCGGAGGGGAGACCCAGTACTTC. It encodes CASSPHLGGETQYF.

The chain joins TRBV14 to TRBJ1-1, with D perhaps TRBD1 (6 bases). The length of the CDR3 is 15 residues. The V end was cut by 4 bases, the J end by 2 bases, with 14 bases between. Germline CDR1 is SGHDN and CDR2 is FVKESK. The chain's CDR3 is CASSPGGQLNTEAFF. In DNA form, the CDR3 reads TGTGCCAGCAGCCCCGGGGGGCAGCTAAACACTGAAGCTTTCTTT.

The V and J genes are TRBV3-1 (or the pseudogene TRBV3-2) and TRBJ2-5; D might be TRBD1 (7 bases). The CDR3 has 14 residues. The germline CDR1 and CDR2 sequences are LGHDT and YNNKEL (reference sequence). Trimming left V 4 bases short and J 2 bases short, with 11 bases between. The CDR3 bases are TGTGCCAGCAGCCCACAGGGGAGGCAAGAGACCCAGTACTTC. The encoded protein is CASSPQGRQETQYF.

The chain couples TRBV30 to TRBJ2-1, with 7 bases lining up with TRBD2. This CDR3 has 14 residues. Trimming removed 8 bases from V and 3 bases from J; junction bases left unmatched: 10. Germline V CDR1 and CDR2: GTSNPN, SVGIG (reference sequence). The CDR3 DNA sequence: TGTGCCCTGGCCCCAGCGGGGTACTACAATGAGCAGTTCTTC. It encodes CALAPAGYYNEQFF.

The chain uses TRBV7-9 and TRBJ1-2; TRBD1 matches 10 bases. Germline loops: CDR1 SEHNR, CDR2 FQNEAQ (reference sequence). The CDR3 extends over 14 amino acids. J gave up 3 bases and V 6 bases, and 4 bases lay outside the gene matches. The DNA for the CDR3 is TGTGCCAGCAGATCCGGACAGGGGGACTATGGCTACACCTTC. Translated, it gives CASRSGQGDYGYTF.

The chain has TRBV2 and TRBJ1-1; D gene ambiguous. CDR1 SNHLY and CDR2 FYNNEI come from the germline V gene. This CDR3 spans 14 amino acids. Deletions cut 2 bases from V and 1 base from J, with 8 bases between. The CDR3 region has the DNA TGTGCCAGCAGTGAACGGCAGGCGAACACTGAAGCTTTCTTT. Amino acid sequence: CASSERQANTEAFF.

The CDR3 sequence is CASSRGSIEGETQYF. In DNA, the CDR3 is TGTGCCAGCAGCCGGGGTTCAATAGAAGGAGAGACCCAGTACTTC. V is TRBV9 and J is TRBJ2-5; weak D call: TRBD2 (5 bases). The CDR3 is 15 residues long. Germline CDR1 reads SGDLS; CDR2 reads YYNGEE. The V gene lost 4 bases and the J gene lost 4 bases, with 17 bases spanning the gap.

In its sample, this clone was seen once. V is TRBV3-1 (or the pseudogene TRBV3-2) and J is TRBJ2-2; TRBD1 is a possible D gene (5 bases). The germline CDR1 and CDR2 sequences are LGHDT and YNNKEL (reference sequence). The CDR3 is made up of 14 amino acids. The V end lost 4 bases, the J end lost 6 bases, and 12 bases lay between the germline ends. The CDR3 bases are TGTGCCAGCAGCCCCAGGGATATGGCCGGGGAGCTGTTTTTT. This translates into CASSPRDMAGELFF.

This clone has a single count. The chain uses TRBV5-6 and TRBJ1-6; a weak D match, TRBD1 (5 bases). V was trimmed by 4 bases and J by 5 bases, leaving 13 bases between them. CDR1 is SGHDT and CDR2 is YYEEEE in the germline V gene. The CDR3 runs to 15 residues. The DNA for the CDR3 is TGTGCCAGCAGCCTATGGGGCCTGAATAATTCACCCCTCCACTTT. This encodes CASSLWGLNNSPLHF.

The chain links TRBV6-5 to TRBJ2-7; TRBD1 agrees at 7 bases. CDR1 is MNHEY and CDR2 is SVGAGI in the germline V gene. Germline trimming cut 4 bases from V and 7 bases from J; bases unmatched to any gene: 4. CDR3 size: 12 residues. CDR3 nucleotide sequence: TGTGCCAGCAGTTCCGACAGGGAAGAGCAGTACTTC. This encodes CASSSDREEQYF.

The CDR3 DNA reads as TGTGCCAGCTCACCACCGGGCGCGGGAGGGGGATATTGGAACTACAATGAGCAGTTCTTC. This encodes CASSPPGAGGGYWNYNEQFF. This chain connects TRBV18 to TRBJ2-1; the match to TRBD2 covers 9 bases. This CDR3 comprises 20 residues. V was pared by 0 bases and J by 3 bases, with 15 bases of the junction left unmatched. Germline CDR1 KGHSH, CDR2 LQKENI.

V and J are TRBV9 and TRBJ1-1; no definite D call. Trimming removed 0 bases from V and 1 base from J, with 7 bases in between. Germline assignment: CDR1 SGDLS and CDR2 YYNGEE. The CDR3 has 14 residues. CDR3: CASSVVAENTEAFF. CDR3 DNA: TGTGCCAGCAGCGTAGTCGCCGAGAACACTGAAGCTTTCTTT.

J is TRBJ1-2 and V is TRBV5-8; TRBD1 might be the D (6 bases). Trimming removed 3 bases from V and 4 bases from J, with 7 bases in between. The CDR3 length is 12 residues. Germline CDR1 reads SGHTS; CDR2 reads YDEGEE. The CDR3 DNA is TGTGCCAGCAGCTCCAGGGGCTATGGCTACACCTTC. Its translation: CASSSRGYGYTF.

The V gene is TRBV11-2, the J gene TRBJ1-4; D not resolved. The CDR3 spans 12 residues. V dropped 2 bases and J dropped 7 bases, with 5 bases sitting between them. Germline V gene lookup returns CDR1 SGHAT and CDR2 FQNNGV. This chain's CDR3 is CASSLKGEKLFF. The CDR3 nucleotides are TGTGCCAGCAGCTTAAAGGGTGAAAAACTGTTTTTT.

In its sample, this clone was seen once. A read error may produce the germline difference seen at one junction end. This sequence joins TRBV19 and TRBJ2-7, with D possibly being TRBD2 (6 bases). Per germline, CDR1 LNHDA and CDR2 SQIVND (reference sequence). The CDR3 runs to 15 residues. The CDR3 protein is CASSKEGEGPYEQYF. The DNA for the CDR3 is TGTGCCAGCAGTAAGGAGGGAGAAGGGCCCTACGAGCAGTACTTC.

This clone has a single count. The CDR3 DNA is TGTGCCAGCAGCCAAACACTGACAGGGGATACTGAAGCTTTCTTT. Translating gives CASSQTLTGDTEAFF. The chain is built from TRBV3-1 (or the pseudogene TRBV3-2) and TRBJ1-1, with 8 bases lining up with TRBD1. Germline lookup yields CDR1 LGHDT and CDR2 YNNKEL (reference sequence). The CDR3 covers 15 residues. V was pared by 2 bases and J by 5 bases, with 7 bases of the junction left unmatched.